This T cell receptor beta chain derives from a study of blood T cell repertoires in COVID-19. Study at large: There were acute and convalescent COVID-19 samples, and they came from the United States, Italy and Spain. PBMCs, B-cell-depleted T cells, or T cells provided the cDNA or gDNA that made up the material.

The CDR3 is 13 amino acids. The germline CDR1 and CDR2 sequences are PRHDT and FYEKMQ (reference sequence). V was clipped by 1 base and J by 7 bases; unmatched bases: 2. Methods used by the authors: Estimated nucleated cell counts came from reference gene primer amplification. Method: immunoSEQ multiplex PCR; TCRdb's copy keeps in-frame clones and lacks some. V, J and clone size were drawn from that table, and D and trimming were deduced from the DNA. The sample lists roughly 41,000 clones; 88% were seen once. The source of this sequence is a human donor in a cohort sampled during active COVID-19. Material for sequencing was peripheral blood. The chain combines TRBV13 with TRBJ1-2; 8 nucleotides line up with TRBD1. CDR3 region: CASSLEQGAGYTF. Here the CDR3 DNA reads TGTGCCAGCAGCTTAGAGCAGGGGGCTGGCTACACCTTC.